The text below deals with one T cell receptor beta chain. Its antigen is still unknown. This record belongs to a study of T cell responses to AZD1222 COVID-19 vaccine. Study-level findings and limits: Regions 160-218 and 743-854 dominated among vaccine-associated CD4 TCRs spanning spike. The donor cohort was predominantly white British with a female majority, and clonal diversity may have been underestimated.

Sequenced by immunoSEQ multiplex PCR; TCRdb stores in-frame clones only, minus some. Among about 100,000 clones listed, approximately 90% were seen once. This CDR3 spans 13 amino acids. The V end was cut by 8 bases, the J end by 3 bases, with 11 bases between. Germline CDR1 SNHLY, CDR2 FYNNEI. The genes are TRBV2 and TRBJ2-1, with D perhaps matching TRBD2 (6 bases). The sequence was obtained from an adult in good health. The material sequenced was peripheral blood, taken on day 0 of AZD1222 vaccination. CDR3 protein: CASLLTSYNEQFF. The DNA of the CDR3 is TGTGCCAGCCTATTGACTAGCTACAATGAGCAGTTCTTC.